This T cell receptor (beta chain) derives from a study of T cell changes during pregnancy in multiple sclerosis. V lost 5 bases, J lost 1 base, and 12 bases lay in between. There are 15 residues in the CDR3. Germline values: CDR1 MNHEY, CDR2 SMNVEV (reference sequence). Repertoires were generated with immunoSEQ multiplex PCR, while TCRdb's copy carries only in-frame clones and drops some. The sample gives roughly 54,000 clones, about 90% of which show up once; approximately 0.69% is in the top ten. The source was CD4+ T cells from peripheral blood mononuclear cells, collected after pregnancy. V and J are TRBV27 and TRBJ2-1, with a possible D match to TRBD2 (6 bases). The TCR was taken from a female donor with multiple sclerosis, enrolled in a pregnancy study. CDR3 nucleotide sequence: TGTGCCAGCAGTCCCCATGGAGGGTCCTACAATGAGCAGTTCTTC. Translated, it gives CASSPHGGSYNEQFF.